This T cell receptor (beta chain) was sequenced in a study of T cell responses to AZD1222 COVID-19 vaccine. The study's findings and limits: Only six or seven AZD1222 recipients were seropositive at baseline. Mostly white British, mostly female donors; authors suggested clonal diversity may be underestimated. Dominant CD4 TCR responses targeted spike regions 160-218 and 743-854. Unmutated regions of variants are reportedly targeted by nearly half of spike-specific TCRs.

About this clone itself: The antigen remains undetermined.

Here immunoSEQ multiplex PCR was the method, and the copy in TCRdb shows in-frame clones only, minus some. Among around 95,000 clones listed, around nine tenths were seen once. In germline, CDR1 is MGHRA, CDR2 YSYEKL. Between the trimmed V and J ends, which lost 1 base and 4 bases, there was a span of 16 bases. The CDR3 covers 16 residues. The origin of this receptor is an adult in good health. Specimen: peripheral blood, collected on day 0 of AZD1222 vaccination. The chain carries TRBV4-1 and TRBJ2-5; a possible D gene is TRBD2 (6 bases). In nucleotides, the CDR3 is TGCGCCAGCAGCCAAGTTGGAGGAGGGACGCGAGAGACCCAGTACTTC. Its translation: CASSQVGGGTRETQYF.